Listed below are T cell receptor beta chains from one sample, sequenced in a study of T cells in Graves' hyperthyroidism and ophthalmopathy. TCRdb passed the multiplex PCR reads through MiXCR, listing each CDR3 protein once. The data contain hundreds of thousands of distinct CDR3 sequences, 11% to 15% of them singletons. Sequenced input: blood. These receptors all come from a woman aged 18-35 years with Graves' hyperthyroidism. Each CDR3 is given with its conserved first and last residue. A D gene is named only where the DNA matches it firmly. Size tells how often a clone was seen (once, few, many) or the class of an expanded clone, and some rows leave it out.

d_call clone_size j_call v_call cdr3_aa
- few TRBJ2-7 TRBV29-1 CSVGGSHEQYF
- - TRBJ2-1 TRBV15 CATSNTGMEGKFF
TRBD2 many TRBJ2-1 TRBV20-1 CSARDPRTPGLSDNEQFF
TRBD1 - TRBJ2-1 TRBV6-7 CASSLPGQGLSEQFF
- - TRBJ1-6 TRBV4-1 CASSQDRGQGWNSPLHF
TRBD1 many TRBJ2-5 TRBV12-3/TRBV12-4 CASSSYRGRETQYF
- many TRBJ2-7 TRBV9 CASSPQGKSSYEQYF
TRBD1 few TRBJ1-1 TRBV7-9 CASQNGQEMPQRPEAFF
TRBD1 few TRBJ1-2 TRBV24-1 CATSEAGTGSGGYTF
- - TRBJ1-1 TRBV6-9 CASSYPMGGPTEAFF
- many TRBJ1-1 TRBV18 CASSPLQGTEAFF
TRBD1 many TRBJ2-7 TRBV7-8 CASTTLRGQTSSYEQYF
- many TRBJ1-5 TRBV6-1 CASSRTRETSNQPQHF
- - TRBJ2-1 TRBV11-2 CASSLSSLNEQFF
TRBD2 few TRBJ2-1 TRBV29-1 CSVTSPGLAVNEQFF
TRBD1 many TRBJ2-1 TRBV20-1 CSASGRTGAGDEQFF
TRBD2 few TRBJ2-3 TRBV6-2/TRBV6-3 CASSPIAGRTDTQYF
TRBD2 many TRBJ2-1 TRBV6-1 CASRSGLEQFF
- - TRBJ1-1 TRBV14 CATSGKNTEAFF
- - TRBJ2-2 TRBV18 CASSLNWGTDTGELFF
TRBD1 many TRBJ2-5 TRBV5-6 CASSNLYRDSQGETQYF
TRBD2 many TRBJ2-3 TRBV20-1 CSASPREVPTDTQYF
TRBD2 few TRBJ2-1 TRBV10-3 CAISESGTSGSEQFF
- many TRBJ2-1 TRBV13 CASRKRDAYNEQFF
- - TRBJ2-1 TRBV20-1 CSATLPLGLYSYNEQFF
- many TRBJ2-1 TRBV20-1 CSARDSSASSYNEQFF